The rows below give T cell receptor beta chains drawn from one sample of a study of cytomegalovirus exposure and HLA in healthy donors. Data came from immunoSEQ multiplex PCR; TCRdb stores just in-frame clones and leaves some out. Altogether 150,000 or so clones are present, approximately 81% being singletons, with the ten largest covering under 1.1%. The sequencing sample was made of PBMCs. The origin of the receptors is a man aged 30 to 39 in good health and CMV-seronegative. Both conserved end residues are part of each CDR3. The order of the fields is J gene, D gene, clone size, V gene, CDR3 protein, CDR3 DNA. The D gene is left open where the match is weak. Size is omitted from some rows. Given values are once, few, many or a class for expanded clones.

TRBJ1-4	TRBD1	.	TRBV5-1	CASSYRTGTNEKLFF	TGCGCCAGCAGCTACCGGACAGGAACAAATGAAAAACTGTTTTTT
TRBJ1-5	.	.	TRBV6-6	CASSTQTRVNQPQHF	TGTGCCAGCAGTACCCAGACACGAGTCAATCAGCCCCAGCATTTT
TRBJ2-3	TRBD2	.	TRBV29-1	CSGGGLEADTQYF	TGCAGCGGGGGGGGACTAGAGGCAGATACGCAGTATTTT
TRBJ2-7	.	.	TRBV5-6	CASSSITSSYEQYF	TGTGCCAGCAGCTCGATTACTAGCTCCTACGAGCAGTACTTC
TRBJ1-4	TRBD1	few	TRBV6-5	CASGTGGATNEKLFF	TGTGCCAGCGGGACAGGGGGCGCCACTAATGAAAAACTGTTTTTT
TRBJ2-7	.	.	TRBV10-1	CASSPGQLEQYF	TGCGCCAGCAGCCCAGGACAGCTCGAGCAGTACTTC
TRBJ1-3	.	few	TRBV30	CAWGGGNTIYF	TGTGCCTGGGGAGGTGGAAACACCATATATTTT
TRBJ1-5	.	.	TRBV23-1	CASPWRPSITLLGGINQPQHF	TGCGCCAGCCCCTGGAGGCCCAGTATTACCTTGCTCGGCGGAATTAATCAGCCCCAGCATTTT
TRBJ2-2	.	.	TRBV7-7	CASSPWTLDNTGELFF	TGTGCCAGCAGCCCTTGGACACTGGATAACACCGGGGAGCTGTTTTTT
TRBJ1-2	.	few	TRBV19	CATRTGYYGYTF	TGTGCCACCCGAACGGGGTACTATGGCTACACCTTC
TRBJ1-1	.	.	TRBV28	CASSLYTQNTEAFF	TGTGCCAGCAGTTTATATACTCAGAACACTGAAGCTTTCTTT
TRBJ1-4	.	.	TRBV5-5	CASSIDNGGGEKLFF	TGTGCCAGCAGCATCGACAATGGGGGCGGGGAAAAACTGTTTTTT
TRBJ2-1	.	.	TRBV18	CASSPRPQVTNNEQFF	TGTGCCAGCTCACCACGGCCTCAGGTGACCAACAATGAGCAGTTCTTC
TRBJ2-1	.	.	TRBV7-9	CASSLFPRRGNEQFF	TGTGCCAGCAGCTTATTTCCGAGGAGGGGAAATGAGCAGTTCTTC
TRBJ2-7	TRBD2	.	TRBV6-5	CASSSSSGSYEQYF	TGTGCCAGCAGTTCCTCTAGCGGCTCCTACGAGCAGTACTTC
TRBJ2-1	TRBD2	.	TRBV4-2	CASSQDLAGSNEQFF	TGTGCCAGCAGCCAAGATTTAGCGGGGTCCAATGAGCAGTTCTTC
TRBJ1-2	TRBD1	.	TRBV7-2	CASTATGLFGYTF	TGTGCCAGCACCGCGACAGGGCTTTTTGGCTACACCTTC
TRBJ2-3	TRBD2	.	TRBV9	CASSVSRGGRDGDTQYF	TGTGCCAGCAGCGTATCCCGCGGGGGGCGGGACGGAGATACGCAGTATTTT
TRBJ2-2	.	.	TRBV2	CASKPTESSGELFF	TGTGCCAGCAAACCCACGGAGTCATCGGGGGAGCTGTTTTTT
TRBJ1-5	TRBD1	.	TRBV4-2	CASSQEDRGQPQHF	TGTGCCAGCAGCCAAGAGGACAGGGGGCAGCCCCAGCATTTT
TRBJ1-5	TRBD1	.	TRBV19	CASSMDRGDQPQHF	TGTGCCAGTAGTATGGACAGGGGGGATCAGCCCCAGCATTTT
TRBJ2-2	.	.	TRBV30	CAWSRTVNTGELFF	TGTGCCTGGAGTAGGACAGTTAACACCGGGGAGCTGTTTTTT
TRBJ2-7	.	.	TRBV9	CASSVASLSYEQYF	TGTGCCAGCAGCGTAGCCAGTCTGTCATACGAGCAGTACTTC
TRBJ1-2	TRBD1	.	TRBV30	CAWDRDRVFHQHGYTF	TGTGCCTGGGACCGGGACAGGGTTTTTCATCAACATGGCTACACCTTC
TRBJ1-1	.	.	TRBV18	CASSPGVVAYTEAFF	TGTGCCAGCTCACCCGGGGTCGTCGCTTACACTGAAGCTTTCTTT
TRBJ1-1	.	.	TRBV19	CASKVGGFGNTEAFF	TGTGCCAGCAAAGTAGGAGGCTTCGGGAACACTGAAGCTTTCTTT
TRBJ1-2	.	.	TRBV5-1	CASSPGDYAYGYTF	TGCGCCAGCAGTCCCGGGGACTATGCCTATGGCTACACCTTC
TRBJ2-3	TRBD2	.	TRBV7-2	CASSLTLAGGTDTQYF	TGTGCCAGCAGTTTAACACTAGCGGGAGGGACAGATACGCAGTATTTT
TRBJ1-1	.	.	TRBV19	CASKELPRHDEAFF	TGTGCCAGTAAGGAACTCCCGAGGCATGATGAAGCTTTCTTT